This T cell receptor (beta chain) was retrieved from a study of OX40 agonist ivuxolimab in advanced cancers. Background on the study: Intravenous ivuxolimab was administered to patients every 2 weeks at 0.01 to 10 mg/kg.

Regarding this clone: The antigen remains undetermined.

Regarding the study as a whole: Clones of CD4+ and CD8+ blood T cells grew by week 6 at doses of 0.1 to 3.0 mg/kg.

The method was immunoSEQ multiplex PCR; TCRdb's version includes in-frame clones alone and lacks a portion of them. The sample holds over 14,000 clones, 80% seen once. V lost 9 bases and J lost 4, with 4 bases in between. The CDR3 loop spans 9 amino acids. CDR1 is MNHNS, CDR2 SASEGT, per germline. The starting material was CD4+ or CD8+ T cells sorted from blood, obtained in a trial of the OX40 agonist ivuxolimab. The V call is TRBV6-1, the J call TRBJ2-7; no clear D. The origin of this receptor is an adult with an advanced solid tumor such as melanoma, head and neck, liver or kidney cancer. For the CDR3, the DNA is TGTGCCAGTCAATACGAGCAGTACTTC. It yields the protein CASQYEQYF.